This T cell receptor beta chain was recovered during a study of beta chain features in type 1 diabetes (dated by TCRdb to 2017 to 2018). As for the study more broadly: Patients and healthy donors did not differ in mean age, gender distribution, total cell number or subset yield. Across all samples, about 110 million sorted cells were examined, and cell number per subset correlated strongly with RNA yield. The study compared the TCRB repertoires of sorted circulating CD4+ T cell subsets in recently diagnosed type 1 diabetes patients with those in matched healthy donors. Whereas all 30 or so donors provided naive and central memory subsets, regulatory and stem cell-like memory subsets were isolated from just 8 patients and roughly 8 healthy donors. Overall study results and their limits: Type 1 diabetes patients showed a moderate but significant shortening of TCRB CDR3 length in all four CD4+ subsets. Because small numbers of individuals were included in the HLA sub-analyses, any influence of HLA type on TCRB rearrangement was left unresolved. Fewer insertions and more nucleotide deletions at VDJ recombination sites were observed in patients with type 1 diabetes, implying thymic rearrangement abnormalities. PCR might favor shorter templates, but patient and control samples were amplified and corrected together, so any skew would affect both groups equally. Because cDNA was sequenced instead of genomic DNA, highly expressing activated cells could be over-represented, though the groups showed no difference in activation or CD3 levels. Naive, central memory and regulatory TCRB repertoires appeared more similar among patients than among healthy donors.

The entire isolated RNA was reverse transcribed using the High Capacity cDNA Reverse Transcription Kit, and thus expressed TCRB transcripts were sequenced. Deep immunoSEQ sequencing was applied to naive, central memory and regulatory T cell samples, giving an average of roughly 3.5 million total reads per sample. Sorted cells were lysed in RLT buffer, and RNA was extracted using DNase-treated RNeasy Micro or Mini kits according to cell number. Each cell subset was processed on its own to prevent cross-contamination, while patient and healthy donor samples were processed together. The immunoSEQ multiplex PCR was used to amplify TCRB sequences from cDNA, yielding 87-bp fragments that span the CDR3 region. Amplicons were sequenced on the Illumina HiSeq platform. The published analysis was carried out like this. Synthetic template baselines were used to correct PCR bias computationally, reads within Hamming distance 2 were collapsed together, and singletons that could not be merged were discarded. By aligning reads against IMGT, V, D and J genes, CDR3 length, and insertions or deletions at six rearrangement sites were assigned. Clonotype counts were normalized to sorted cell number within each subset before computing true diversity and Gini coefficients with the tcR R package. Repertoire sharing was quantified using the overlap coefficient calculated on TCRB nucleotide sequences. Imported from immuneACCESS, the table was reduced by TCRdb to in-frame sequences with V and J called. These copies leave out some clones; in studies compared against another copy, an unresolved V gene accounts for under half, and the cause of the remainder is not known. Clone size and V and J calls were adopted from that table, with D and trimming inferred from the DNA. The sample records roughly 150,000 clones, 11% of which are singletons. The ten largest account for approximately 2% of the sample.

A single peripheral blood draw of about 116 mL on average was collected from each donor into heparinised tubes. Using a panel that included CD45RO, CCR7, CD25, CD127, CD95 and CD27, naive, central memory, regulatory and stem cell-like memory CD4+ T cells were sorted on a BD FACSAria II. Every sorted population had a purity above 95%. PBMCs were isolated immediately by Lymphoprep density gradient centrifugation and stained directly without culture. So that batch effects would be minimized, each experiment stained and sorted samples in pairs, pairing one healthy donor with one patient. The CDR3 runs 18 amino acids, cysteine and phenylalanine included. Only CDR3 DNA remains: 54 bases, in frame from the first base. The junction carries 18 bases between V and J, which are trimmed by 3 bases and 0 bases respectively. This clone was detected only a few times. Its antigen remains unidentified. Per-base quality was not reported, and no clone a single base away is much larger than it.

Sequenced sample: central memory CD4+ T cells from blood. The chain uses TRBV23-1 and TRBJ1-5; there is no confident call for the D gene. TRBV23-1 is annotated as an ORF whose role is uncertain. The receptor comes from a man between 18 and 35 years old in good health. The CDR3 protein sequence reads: CASSHRSPEDYSNQPQHF. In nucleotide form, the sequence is TGCGCCAGCAGTCATCGAAGTCCGGAGGACTATAGCAATCAGCCCCAGCATTTT.